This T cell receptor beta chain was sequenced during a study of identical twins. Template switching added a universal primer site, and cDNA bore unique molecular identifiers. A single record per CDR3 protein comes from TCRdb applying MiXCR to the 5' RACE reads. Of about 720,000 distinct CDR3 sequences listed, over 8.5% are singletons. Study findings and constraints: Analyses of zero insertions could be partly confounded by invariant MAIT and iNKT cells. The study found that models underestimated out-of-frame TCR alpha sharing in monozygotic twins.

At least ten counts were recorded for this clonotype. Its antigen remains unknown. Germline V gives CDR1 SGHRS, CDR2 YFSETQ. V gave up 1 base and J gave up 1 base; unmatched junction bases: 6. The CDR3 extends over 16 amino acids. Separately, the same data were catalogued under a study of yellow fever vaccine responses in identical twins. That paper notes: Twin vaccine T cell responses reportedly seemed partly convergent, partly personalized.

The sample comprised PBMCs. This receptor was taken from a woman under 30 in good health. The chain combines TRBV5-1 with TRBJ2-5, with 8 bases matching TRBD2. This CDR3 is CASSLNQRGLQETQYF. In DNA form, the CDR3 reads TGCGCCAGCAGCTTGAACCAGCGGGGGCTCCAAGAGACCCAGTACTTC.